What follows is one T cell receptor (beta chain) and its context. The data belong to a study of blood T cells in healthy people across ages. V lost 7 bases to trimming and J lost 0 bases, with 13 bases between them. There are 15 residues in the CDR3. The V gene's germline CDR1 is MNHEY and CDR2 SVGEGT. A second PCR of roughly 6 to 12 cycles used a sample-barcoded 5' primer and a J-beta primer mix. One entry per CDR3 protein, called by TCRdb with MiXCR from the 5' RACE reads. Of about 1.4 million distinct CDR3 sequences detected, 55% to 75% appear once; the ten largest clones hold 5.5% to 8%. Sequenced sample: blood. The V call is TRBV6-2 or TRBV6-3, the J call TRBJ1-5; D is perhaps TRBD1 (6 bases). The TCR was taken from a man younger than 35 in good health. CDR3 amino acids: CASIWTVYSNQPQHF. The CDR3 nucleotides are TGTGCCAGCATCTGGACAGTGTATAGCAATCAGCCCCAGCATTTT.